This T cell receptor beta chain originates from a study of response to subunit inactivated influenza vaccine. This clonotype was detected many times. TCRdb redid the calling of the RT-PCR reads with MiXCR, one entry per CDR3 protein. The sample consists of 550,000 to 800,000 distinct CDR3 sequences, 11% to 15% of them appearing once. The CDR3 runs to 14 residues. V was trimmed by 4 bases and J by 3 bases, leaving 11 bases between them. The V gene's germline CDR1 is MGHRA and CDR2 YSYEKL. Here the sequenced sample was PBMCs from blood, taken less than 15 days before vaccination. The V call is TRBV4-1, the J call TRBJ2-3; D possibly matches TRBD1 or TRBD2 (5 bases each). This TCR derives from a man aged 50 to 59 who received an inactivated influenza vaccine. The CDR3 coding sequence is TGCGCCAGCAGCCCGGGGCAGCCAACAGATACGCAGTATTTT. This gives the protein CASSPGQPTDTQYF.